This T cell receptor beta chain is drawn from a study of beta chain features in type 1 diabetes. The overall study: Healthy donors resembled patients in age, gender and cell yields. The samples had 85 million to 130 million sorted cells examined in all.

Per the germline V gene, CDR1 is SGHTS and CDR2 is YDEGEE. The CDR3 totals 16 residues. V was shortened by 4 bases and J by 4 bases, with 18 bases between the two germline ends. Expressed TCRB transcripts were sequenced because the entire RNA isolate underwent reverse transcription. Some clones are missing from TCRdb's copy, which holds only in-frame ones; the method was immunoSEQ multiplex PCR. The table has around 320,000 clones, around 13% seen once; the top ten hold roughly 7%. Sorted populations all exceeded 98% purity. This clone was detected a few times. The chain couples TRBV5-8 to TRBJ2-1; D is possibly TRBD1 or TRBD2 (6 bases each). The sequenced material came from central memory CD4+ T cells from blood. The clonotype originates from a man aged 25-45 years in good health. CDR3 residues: CASSRGGDTLYNEQFF. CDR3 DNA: TGTGCCAGCAGCCGGGGCGGGGACACCCTTTACAATGAGCAGTTCTTC.